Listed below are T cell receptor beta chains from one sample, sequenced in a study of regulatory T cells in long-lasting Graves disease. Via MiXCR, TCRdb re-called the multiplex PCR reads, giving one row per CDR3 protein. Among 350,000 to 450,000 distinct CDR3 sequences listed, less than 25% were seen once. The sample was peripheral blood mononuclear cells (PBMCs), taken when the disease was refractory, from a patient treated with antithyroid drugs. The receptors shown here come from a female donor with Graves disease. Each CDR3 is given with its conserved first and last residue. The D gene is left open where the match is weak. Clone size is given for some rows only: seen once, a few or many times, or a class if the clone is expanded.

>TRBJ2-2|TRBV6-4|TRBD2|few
TGTGCCAGCAGTGAAGAAGCGGGACTCACCGGGGAGCTGTTTTTT
CASSEEAGLTGELFF
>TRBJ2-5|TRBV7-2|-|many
TGTGCCAGCAGCACCCCGGACACAGCGATACAAGAGACCCAGTACTTC
CASSTPDTAIQETQYF
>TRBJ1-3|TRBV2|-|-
TGTGCCAGCAAAATAGAGGGGACATCGGAGGTGGGCACCATATATTTT
CASKIEGTSEVGTIYF
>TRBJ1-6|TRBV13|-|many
TGTGCCAGCAGCCCAGACATGGATAATTCACCCCTCCACTTT
CASSPDMDNSPLHF
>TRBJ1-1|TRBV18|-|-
TGTGCCAGCTCACCACCGACAGGACCGAACACTGAAGCTTTCTTT
CASSPPTGPNTEAFF
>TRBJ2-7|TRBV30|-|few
TGTGCCTGGAGTAGGGTGTTCTCCTACGAGCAGTACTTC
CAWSRVFSYEQYF
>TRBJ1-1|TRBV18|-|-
TGTGCCAGCTCCCCCCGAACATCCACCGGTTTCTTGTCTGAAGCTTTCTTT
CASSPRTSTGFLSEAFF
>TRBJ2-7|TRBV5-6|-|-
TGTGCCAGCACCGTGGCCGGACGGAGCATGGAGCAGTACTTC
CASTVAGRSMEQYF
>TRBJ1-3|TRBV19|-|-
TGTGCCAGTAGCTTACAGCCTGGAAACACCATATATTTT
CASSLQPGNTIYF
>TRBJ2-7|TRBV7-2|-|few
TGTGCCAGCAGCTTTAGTGACAGCAACGAGCAGTACTTC
CASSFSDSNEQYF
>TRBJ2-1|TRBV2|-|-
TGTGCCAGCAGTATCGGGGCACCTATAGCCAATGAGCAGTTCTTC
CASSIGAPIANEQFF
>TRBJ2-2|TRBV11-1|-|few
TGTGCCAGCAGGCTACTTTCGAACACCGGGGAGCTGTTTTTT
CASRLLSNTGELFF
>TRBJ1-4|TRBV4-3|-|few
TGCGCCAGCAGCCAAGAAGCGTGGGGACCTGGGGAAAAACTGTTTTTT
CASSQEAWGPGEKLFF
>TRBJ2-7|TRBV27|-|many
TGTGCCAGCATGTCACACATTGGCTACGAGCAGTACTTC
CASMSHIGYEQYF
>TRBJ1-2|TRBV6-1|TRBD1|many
TGTGCCAGCAGTCCCCGGGACAGAGACTATGGCTACACCTTC
CASSPRDRDYGYTF
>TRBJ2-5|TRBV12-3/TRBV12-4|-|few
TGTGCCAGCAGTCGACTCGTGGAGACCCAGTACTTC
CASSRLVETQYF
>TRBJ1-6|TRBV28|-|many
TGTGCCAGCAGACCCGATAATTCACCCCTCCACTTT
CASRPDNSPLHF
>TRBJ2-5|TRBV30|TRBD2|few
TGTGCCTGGAGTGTAGGGGTAGCGGGAGCCCAAGAGACCCAGTACTTC
CAWSVGVAGAQETQYF
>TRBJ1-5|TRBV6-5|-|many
TGTGCCAGCAGTTACTCGCGACGGGGGATCAATCAGCCCCAGCATTTT
CASSYSRRGINQPQHF
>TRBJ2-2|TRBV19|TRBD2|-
TGTGCCAGTAGTATTTCACTAGCGGAGGCCCCCACCGGGGAGCTGTTTTTT
CASSISLAEAPTGELFF
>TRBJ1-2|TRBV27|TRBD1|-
TGTGCCAGCAGTGAAAGGGGGCCCCAACTCGGCTACACCTTC
CASSERGPQLGYTF
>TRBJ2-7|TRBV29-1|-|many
TGCAGCGTTTACGTAAGAGGTTATCCCTACGAGCAGTACTTC
CSVYVRGYPYEQYF
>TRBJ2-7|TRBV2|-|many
TGTGCCAGCAGAGAAAATGGACCCGCGCAGTACTTC
CASRENGPAQYF
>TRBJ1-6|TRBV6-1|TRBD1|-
TGTGCCAGCAGTGGGACAGGGGAGAATTCACCCCTCCACTTT
CASSGTGENSPLHF
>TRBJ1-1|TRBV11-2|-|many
TGTGCCAGCAGCTTATCCCGACCGGGAACTGAAGCTTTCTTT
CASSLSRPGTEAFF
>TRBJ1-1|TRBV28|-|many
TGTGCCAGCAGCTTGAGGGGCGGGGGGTACACTGAAGCTTTCTTT
CASSLRGGGYTEAFF
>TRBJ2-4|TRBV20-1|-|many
TGCAGTGCTCAGCGCACTTTCCGAGCCAAAAACATTCAGTACTTC
CSAQRTFRAKNIQYF
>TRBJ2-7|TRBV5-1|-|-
TGCGCCAGCAGCTTCCCCAGCGGGTCGGGGGAGCAGTACTTC
CASSFPSGSGEQYF
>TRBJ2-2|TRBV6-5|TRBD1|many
TGTGCCAGCAGTTGGCACAGGGGGCGCGACGGGGAGCTGTTTTTT
CASSWHRGRDGELFF
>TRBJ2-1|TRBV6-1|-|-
TGTGCCAGCAGTCCCTCGCGCGGGATTGGGTACAATGAGCAGTTCTTC
CASSPSRGIGYNEQFF
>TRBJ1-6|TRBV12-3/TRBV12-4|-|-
TGTGCCAGCAGTTTTTCCCGGACACCCCTCCACTTT
CASSFSRTPLHF
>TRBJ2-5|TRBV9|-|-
TGTGCCGGCAGCGTGGGATCCTTGTATACGGGAGAGGAGACCCAGTACTTC
CAGSVGSLYTGEETQYF
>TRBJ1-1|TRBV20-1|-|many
TGCAGTGCCACCTCCGTATGGGGGGGCGGCACTGAAGCTTTCTTT
CSATSVWGGGTEAFF
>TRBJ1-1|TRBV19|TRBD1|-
TGTGCCAGTAGTCCTGGGACAGGCGTTGAAGCTTTCTTT
CASSPGTGVEAFF
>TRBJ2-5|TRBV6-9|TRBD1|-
TGTGCCAGCGGTTCGGGCAGGGGGCAAGAGACCCAGTACTTC
CASGSGRGQETQYF
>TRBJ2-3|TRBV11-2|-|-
TGTGCCAGCAGCAAACTAGCCCCACCAGATACGCAGTATTTT
CASSKLAPPDTQYF
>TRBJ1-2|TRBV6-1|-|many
TGTGCCAGCACAATCCCAGGGGCAGTTTCCTATGGCTACACCTTC
CASTIPGAVSYGYTF
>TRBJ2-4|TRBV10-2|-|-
TGCGCCAGCAGTGAGTCTGGCAGAAACATTCAGTACTTC
CASSESGRNIQYF
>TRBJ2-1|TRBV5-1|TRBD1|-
TGCGCCAGCAGCCTCGGGACAGGGGCATCTGAGCAGTTCTTC
CASSLGTGASEQFF
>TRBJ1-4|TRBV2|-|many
TGTGCCAGCAGTGACAGGTGGAATGAACTGTTTTTT
CASSDRWNELFF
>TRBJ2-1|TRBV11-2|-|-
TGTGCCAGCAGCCCGAGTAGAGGGTACAATGAGCAGTTCTTC
CASSPSRGYNEQFF
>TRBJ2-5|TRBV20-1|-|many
TGCAGTGCTAGTGTTCAGATTCAAACGGAGACCCAGTACTTC
CSASVQIQTETQYF
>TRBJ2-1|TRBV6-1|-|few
TGTGCCAGCAGTGAAGGGCCGACACACAATGAGCAGTTCTTC
CASSEGPTHNEQFF
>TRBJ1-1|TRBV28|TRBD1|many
TGTGCCAGCAGCCCCCCCGGACAGGGGGCGCGAGCTTTCTTT
CASSPPGQGARAFF
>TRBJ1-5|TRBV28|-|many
TGTGCCAGCAGTTGGGCCACGAAACATGACAGGATCAATCAGCCCCAGCATTTT
CASSWATKHDRINQPQHF
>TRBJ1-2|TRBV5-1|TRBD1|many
TGCGCCAGCAGCCCCGGACAGGCGATGGGCGGCTACACCTTC
CASSPGQAMGGYTF